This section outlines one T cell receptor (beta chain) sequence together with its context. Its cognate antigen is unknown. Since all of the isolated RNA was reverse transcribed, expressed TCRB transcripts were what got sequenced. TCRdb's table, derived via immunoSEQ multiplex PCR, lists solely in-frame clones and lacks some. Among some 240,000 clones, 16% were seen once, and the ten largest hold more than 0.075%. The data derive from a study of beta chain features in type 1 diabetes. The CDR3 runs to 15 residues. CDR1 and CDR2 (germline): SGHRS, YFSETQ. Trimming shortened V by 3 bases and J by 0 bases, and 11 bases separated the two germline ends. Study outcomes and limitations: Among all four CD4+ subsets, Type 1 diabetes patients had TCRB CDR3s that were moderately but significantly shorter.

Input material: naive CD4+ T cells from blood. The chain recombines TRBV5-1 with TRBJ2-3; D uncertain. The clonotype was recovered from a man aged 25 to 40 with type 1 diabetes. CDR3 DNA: TGCGCCAGCAGCTCAGTGGACGGAAGCACAGATACGCAGTATTTT. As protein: CASSSVDGSTDTQYF.